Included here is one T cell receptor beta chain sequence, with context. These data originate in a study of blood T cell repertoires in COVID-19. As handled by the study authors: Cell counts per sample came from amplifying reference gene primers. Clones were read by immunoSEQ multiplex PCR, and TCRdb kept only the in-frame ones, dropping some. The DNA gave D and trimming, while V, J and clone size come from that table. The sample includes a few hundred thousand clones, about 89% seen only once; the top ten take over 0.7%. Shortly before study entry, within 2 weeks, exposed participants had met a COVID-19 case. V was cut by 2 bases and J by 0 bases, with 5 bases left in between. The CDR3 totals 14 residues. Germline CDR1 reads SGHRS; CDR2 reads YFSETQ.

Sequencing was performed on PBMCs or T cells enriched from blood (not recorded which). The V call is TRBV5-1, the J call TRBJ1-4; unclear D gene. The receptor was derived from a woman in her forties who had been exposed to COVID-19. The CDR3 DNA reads TGCGCCAGCAGCTTCGGTACAACTAATGAAAAACTGTTTTTT. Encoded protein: CASSFGTTNEKLFF.